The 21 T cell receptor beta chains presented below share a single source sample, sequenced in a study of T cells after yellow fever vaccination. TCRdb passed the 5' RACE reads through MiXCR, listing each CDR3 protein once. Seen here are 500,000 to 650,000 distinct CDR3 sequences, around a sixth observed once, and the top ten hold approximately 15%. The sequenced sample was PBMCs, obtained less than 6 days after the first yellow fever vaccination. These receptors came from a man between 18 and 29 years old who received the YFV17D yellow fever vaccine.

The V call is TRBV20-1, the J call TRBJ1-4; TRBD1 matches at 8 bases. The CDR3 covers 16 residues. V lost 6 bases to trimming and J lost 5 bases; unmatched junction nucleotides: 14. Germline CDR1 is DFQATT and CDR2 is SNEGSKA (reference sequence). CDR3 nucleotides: TGCAGTGCCACAGGGGGGCACCCGGCGTTAAATGAAAAACTGTTTTTT. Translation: CSATGGHPALNEKLFF.

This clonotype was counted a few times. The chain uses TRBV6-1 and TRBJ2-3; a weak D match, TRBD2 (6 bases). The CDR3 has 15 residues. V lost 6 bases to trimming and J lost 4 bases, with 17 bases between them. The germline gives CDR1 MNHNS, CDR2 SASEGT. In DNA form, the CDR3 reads TGTGCCAGCAGCCAACCGGGGGACGAGGCAGATACGCAGTATTTT. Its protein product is CASSQPGDEADTQYF.

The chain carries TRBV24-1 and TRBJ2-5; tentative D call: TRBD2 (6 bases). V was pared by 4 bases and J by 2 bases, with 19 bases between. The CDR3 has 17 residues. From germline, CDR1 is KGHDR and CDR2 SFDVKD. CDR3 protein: CATSDPRHLREQETQYF. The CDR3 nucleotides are TGTGCCACCAGTGACCCCCGCCATTTGCGGGAACAAGAGACCCAGTACTTC.

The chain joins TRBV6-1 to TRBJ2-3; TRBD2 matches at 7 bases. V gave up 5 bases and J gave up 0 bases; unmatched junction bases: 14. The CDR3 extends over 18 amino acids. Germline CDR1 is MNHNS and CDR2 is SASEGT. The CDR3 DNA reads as TGTGCCAGCAGTCCCTGGCCGGGGGGTCAGGGAAGCACAGATACGCAGTATTTT. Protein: CASSPWPGGQGSTDTQYF.

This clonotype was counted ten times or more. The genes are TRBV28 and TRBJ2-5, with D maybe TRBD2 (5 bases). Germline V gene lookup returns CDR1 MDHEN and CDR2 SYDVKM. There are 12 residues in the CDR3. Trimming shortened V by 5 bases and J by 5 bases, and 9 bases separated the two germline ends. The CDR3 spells CASSEGGETQYF. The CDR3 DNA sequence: TGTGCCAGCAGTGAGGGCGGGGAGACCCAGTACTTC. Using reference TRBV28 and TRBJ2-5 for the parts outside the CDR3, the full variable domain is DVKVTQSSRYLVKRTGEKVFLECVQDMDHENMFWYRQDPGLGLRLIYFSYDVKMKEKGDIPEGYSVSREKKERFSLILESASTNQTSMYLCASSEGGETQYFGPGTRLLVL.

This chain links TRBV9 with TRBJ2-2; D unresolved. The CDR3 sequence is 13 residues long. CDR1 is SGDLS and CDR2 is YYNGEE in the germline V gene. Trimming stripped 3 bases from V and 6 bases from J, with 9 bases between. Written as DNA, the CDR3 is TGTGCCAGCAGCGAGACTCCCCCCGGGGAGCTGTTTTTT. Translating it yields CASSETPPGELFF.

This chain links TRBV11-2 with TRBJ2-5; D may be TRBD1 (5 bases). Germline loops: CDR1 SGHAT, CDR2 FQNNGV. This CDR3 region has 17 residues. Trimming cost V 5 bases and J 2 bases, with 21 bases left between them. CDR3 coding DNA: TGTGCCAGCAGCCCAAATGCGCAGGGAATCGGTCAAGAGACCCAGTACTTC. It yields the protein CASSPNAQGIGQETQYF.

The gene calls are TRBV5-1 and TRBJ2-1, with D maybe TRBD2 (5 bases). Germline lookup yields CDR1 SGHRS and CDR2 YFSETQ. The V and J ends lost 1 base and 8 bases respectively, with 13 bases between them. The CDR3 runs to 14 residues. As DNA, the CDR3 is TGCGCCAGCAGCTTGTCGGGATTTTCGGATGAGCAGTTCTTC. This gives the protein CASSLSGFSDEQFF.

The DNA for the CDR3 is TGCGCCAGCAGCACGGGTTCAGGGGGAGTGCAAGAGACCCAGTACTTC. Its protein is CASSTGSGGVQETQYF. The chain joins TRBV5-1 to TRBJ2-5, with 7 bases that match TRBD1. This CDR3 comprises 16 residues. The V gene end was trimmed by 4 bases and the J gene end by 2 bases; junction bases not matched to a gene: 11. Germline V gene sequence: CDR1 SGHRS, CDR2 YFSETQ.

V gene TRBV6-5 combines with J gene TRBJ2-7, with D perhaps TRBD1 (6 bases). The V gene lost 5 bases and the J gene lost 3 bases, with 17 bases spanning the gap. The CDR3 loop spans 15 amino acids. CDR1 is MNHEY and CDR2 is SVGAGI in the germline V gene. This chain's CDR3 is CASSVSRDKLYEQYF. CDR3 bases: TGTGCCAGCAGTGTCAGCCGGGACAAACTCTACGAGCAGTACTTC.

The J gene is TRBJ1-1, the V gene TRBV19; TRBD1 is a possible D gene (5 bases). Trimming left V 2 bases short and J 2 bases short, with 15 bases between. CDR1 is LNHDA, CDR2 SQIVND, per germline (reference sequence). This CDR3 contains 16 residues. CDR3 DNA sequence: TGTGCCAGTAGTATACTAACCGGGACCAAAAACACTGAAGCTTTCTTT. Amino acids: CASSILTGTKNTEAFF.

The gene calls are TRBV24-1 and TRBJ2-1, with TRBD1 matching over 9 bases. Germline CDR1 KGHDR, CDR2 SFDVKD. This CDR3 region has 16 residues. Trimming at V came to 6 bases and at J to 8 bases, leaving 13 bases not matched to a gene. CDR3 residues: CATSNYRDRDVYEQFF. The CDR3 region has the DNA TGTGCCACCAGTAATTACCGGGACAGGGACGTCTATGAGCAGTTCTTC.

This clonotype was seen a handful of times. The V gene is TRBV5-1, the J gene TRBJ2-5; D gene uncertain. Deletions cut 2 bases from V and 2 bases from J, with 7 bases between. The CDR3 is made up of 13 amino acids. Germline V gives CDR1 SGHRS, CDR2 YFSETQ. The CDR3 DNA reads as TGCGCCAGCAGCTTACTGAGACAAGAGACCCAGTACTTC. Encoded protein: CASSLLRQETQYF.

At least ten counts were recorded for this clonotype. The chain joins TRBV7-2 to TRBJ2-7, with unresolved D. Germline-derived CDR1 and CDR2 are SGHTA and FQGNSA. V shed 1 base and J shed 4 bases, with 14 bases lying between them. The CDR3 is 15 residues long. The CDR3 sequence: CASSLVGGRQYEQYF. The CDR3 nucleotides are TGTGCCAGCAGCTTAGTCGGCGGTCGTCAGTACGAGCAGTACTTC.

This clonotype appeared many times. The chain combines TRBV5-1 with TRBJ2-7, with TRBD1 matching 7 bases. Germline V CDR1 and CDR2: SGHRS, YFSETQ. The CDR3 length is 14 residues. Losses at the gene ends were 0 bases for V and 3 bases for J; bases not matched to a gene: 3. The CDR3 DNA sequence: TGCGCCAGCAGCTTGGATGCAGGGGGCTACGAGCAGTACTTC. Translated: CASSLDAGGYEQYF.

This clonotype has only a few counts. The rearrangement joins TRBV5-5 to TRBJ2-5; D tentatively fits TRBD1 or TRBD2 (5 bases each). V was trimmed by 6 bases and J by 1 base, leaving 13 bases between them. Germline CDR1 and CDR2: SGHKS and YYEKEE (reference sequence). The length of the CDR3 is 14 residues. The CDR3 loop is CASTRGLAQETQYF. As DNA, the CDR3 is TGTGCCAGCACCCGGGGCTTAGCCCAAGAGACCCAGTACTTC.

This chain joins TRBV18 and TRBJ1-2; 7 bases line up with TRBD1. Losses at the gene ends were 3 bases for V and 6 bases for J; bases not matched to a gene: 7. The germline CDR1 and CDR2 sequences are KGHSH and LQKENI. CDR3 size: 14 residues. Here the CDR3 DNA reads TGTGCCAGCTCACCCCAGACAGGGTACCATGGCTACACCTTC. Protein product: CASSPQTGYHGYTF.

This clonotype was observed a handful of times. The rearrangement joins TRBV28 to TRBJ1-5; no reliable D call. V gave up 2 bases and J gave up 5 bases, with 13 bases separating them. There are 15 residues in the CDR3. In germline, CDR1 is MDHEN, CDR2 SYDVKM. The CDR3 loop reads CASSLEWAVHQPQHF. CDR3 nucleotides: TGTGCCAGCAGTTTAGAATGGGCGGTTCATCAGCCCCAGCATTTT.

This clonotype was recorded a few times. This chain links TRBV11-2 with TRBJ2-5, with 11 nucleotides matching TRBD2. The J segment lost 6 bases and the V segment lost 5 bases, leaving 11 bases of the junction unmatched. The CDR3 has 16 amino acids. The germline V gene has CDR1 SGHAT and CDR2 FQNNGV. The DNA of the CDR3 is TGTGCCAGCAGCCCCGCTGGTAGCGGGGGGGCTAAGACCCAGTACTTC. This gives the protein CASSPAGSGGAKTQYF.

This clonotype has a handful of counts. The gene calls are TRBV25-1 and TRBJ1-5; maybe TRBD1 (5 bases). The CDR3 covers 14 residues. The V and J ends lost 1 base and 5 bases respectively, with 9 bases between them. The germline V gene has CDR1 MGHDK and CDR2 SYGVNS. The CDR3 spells CASSEWGGDQPQHF. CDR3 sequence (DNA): TGTGCCAGCAGTGAATGGGGCGGCGATCAGCCCCAGCATTTT.

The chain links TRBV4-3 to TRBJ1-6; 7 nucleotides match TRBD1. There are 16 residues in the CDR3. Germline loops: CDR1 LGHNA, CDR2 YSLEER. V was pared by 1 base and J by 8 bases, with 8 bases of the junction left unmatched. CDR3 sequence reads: CASSQVAGGTDSPLHF. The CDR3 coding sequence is TGCGCCAGCAGCCAAGTCGCCGGGGGGACAGATTCACCCCTCCACTTT.